Described below is a single T cell receptor beta chain sequence and its context. How the authors handled the data: Reference gene primers were amplified, and this amplification served to estimate nucleated cell counts. Here immunoSEQ multiplex PCR was the method, and the copy in TCRdb shows in-frame clones only, minus some. D and trimming come from the DNA, and the V and J calls and clone size come from that table. The table lists about 150,000 clones, roughly 90% of them singletons, with around 0.53% in the top ten. CDR1 is SGHRS, CDR2 YFSETQ, per germline. Trimming removed 2 bases at V and 3 bases at J, with 11 bases between. This CDR3 is 14 amino acids long. This entry comes from a study of blood T cell repertoires in COVID-19. Study context: Nucleic acid was either cDNA or gDNA, and it came from T cells, B-cell-depleted T cells, or PBMCs.

The receptor comes from a man aged 45 to 65 with acute or convalescent COVID-19. Source material: peripheral blood. The V gene is TRBV5-1, the J gene TRBJ1-1; D uncertain. The CDR3 sequence: CASSFGDGDTEAFF. CDR3 coding DNA: TGCGCCAGCAGCTTCGGGGATGGGGACACTGAAGCTTTCTTT.